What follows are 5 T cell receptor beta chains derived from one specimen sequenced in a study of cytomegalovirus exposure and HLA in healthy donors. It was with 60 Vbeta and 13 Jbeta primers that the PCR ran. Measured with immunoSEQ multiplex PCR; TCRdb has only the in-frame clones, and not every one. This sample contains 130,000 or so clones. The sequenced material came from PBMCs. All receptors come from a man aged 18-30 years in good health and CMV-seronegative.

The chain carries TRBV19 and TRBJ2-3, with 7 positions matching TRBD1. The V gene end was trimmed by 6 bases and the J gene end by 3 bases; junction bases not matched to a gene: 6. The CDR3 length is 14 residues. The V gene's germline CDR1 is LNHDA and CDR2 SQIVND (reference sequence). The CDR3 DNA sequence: TGTGCCAGTAGCGAGGGGGCTAAGACAGATACGCAGTATTTT. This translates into CASSEGAKTDTQYF.

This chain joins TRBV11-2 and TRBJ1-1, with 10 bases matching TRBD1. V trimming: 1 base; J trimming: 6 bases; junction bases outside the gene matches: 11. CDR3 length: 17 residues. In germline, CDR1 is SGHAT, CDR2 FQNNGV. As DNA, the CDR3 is TGTGCCAGCAGCTTAGTGGGACAGGGGACGGAAAGGGCTGAAGCTTTCTTT. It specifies CASSLVGQGTERAEAFF.

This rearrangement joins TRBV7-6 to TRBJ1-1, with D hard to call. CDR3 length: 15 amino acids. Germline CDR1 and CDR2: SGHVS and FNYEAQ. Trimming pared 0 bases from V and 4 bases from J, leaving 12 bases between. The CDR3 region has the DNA TGTGCCAGCAGCTTAGCTGCCGGGTCGGGCACTGAAGCTTTCTTT. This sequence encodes CASSLAAGSGTEAFF.

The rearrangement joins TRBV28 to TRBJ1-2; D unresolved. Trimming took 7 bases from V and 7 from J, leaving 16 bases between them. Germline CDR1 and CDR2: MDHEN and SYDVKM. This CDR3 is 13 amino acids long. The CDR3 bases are TGTGCCAGCACTCCTCATCAGGCCCCTGGCTACACCTTC. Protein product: CASTPHQAPGYTF.

The CDR3 DNA sequence: TGTGCCAGCAGTTTATCTCCCCACGAGCAGTACTTC. The encoded protein is CASSLSPHEQYF. The gene calls are TRBV28 and TRBJ2-7; unclear D gene. This CDR3 is built from 12 residues. V was pared by 1 base and J by 5 bases, with 6 bases between. Germline CDR1 MDHEN, CDR2 SYDVKM.